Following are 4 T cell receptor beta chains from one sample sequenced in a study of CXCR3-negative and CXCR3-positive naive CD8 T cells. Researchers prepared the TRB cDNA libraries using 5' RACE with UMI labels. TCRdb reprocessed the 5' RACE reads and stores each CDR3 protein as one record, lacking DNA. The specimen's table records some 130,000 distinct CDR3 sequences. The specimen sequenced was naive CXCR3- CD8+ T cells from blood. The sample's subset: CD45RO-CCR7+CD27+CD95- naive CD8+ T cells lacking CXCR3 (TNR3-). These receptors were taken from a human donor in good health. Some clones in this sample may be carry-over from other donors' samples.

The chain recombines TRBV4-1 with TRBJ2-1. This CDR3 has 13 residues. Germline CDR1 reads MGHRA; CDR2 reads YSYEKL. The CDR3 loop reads CASSQESDWKQFF.

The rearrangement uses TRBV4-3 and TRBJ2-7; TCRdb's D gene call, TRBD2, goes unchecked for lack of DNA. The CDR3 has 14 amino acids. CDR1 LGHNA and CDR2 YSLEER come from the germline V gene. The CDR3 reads CASSRGRGATEQYF.

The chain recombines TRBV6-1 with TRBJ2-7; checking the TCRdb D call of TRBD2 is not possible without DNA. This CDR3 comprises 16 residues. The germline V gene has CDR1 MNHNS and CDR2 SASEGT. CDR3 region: CASSYSGPSGGYEQYF.

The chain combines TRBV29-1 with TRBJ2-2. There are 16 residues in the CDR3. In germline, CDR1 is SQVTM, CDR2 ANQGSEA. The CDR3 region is CSVEGARGANTGELFF.